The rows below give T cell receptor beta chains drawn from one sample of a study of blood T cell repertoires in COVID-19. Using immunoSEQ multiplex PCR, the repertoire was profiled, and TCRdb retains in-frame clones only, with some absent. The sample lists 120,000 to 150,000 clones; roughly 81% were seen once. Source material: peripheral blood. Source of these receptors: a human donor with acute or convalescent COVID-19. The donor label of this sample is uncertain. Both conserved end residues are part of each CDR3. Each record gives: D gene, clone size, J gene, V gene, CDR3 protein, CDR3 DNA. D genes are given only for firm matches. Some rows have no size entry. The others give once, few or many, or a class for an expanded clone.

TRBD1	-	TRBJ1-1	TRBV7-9	CASSLGQGASMNTEAFF	TGTGCCAGCAGCTTAGGACAGGGGGCCTCCATGAACACTGAAGCTTTCTTT
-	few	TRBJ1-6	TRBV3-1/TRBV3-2	CASSREGSPLHF	TGTGCCAGCAGCCGGGAGGGTTCACCCCTCCACTTT
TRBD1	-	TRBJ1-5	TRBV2	CASRGTGSQPQHF	TGTGCCAGCAGGGGGACAGGGAGTCAGCCCCAGCATTTT
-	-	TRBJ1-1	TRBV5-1	CASSAPGLGKLGEAFF	TGCGCCAGCAGCGCCCCGGGACTGGGCAAATTGGGTGAAGCTTTCTTT
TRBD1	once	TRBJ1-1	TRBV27	CASSLQGGNTEAFF	TGTGCCAGCAGTTTACAGGGGGGAAACACTGAAGCTTTCTTT
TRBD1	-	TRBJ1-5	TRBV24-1	CATSPGTGDNQPQHF	TGTGCCACCAGTCCCGGGACAGGGGACAATCAGCCCCAGCATTTT
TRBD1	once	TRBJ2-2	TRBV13	CASSSTGQHTGELFF	TGTGCCAGCAGCTCGACAGGGCAGCACACCGGGGAGCTGTTTTTT
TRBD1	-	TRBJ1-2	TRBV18	CASSPGQSYGYTF	TGTGCCAGCTCCCCGGGACAGTCTTATGGCTACACCTTC
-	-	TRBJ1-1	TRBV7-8	CASSPQGNLGAFF	TGTGCCAGCAGCCCACAGGGCAACCTAGGAGCTTTCTTT
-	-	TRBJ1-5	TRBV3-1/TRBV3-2	CASSQGQYQPQHF	TGTGCCAGCAGCCAAGGACAGTATCAGCCCCAGCATTTT
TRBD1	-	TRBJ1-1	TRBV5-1	CASSLDRTGKTEAFF	TGCGCCAGCAGCTTGGACCGGACAGGAAAAACTGAAGCTTTCTTT
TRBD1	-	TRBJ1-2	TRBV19	CASSVTGDYGYTF	TGTGCCAGTAGTGTCACAGGGGACTATGGCTACACCTTC
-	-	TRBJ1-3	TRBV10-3	CAIRDQTDPGNTIYF	TGTGCCATCAGAGACCAGACAGACCCTGGAAACACCATATATTTT
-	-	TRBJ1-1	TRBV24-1	CATSSYQNTEAFF	TGTGCCACTTCTAGCTACCAGAACACTGAAGCTTTCTTT
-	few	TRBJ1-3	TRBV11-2	CAVWGGDERTGNTIYF	TGTGCCGTTTGGGGAGGGGATGAGAGAACTGGAAACACCATATATTTT
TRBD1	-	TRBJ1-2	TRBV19	CASSIDNEGAYGYTF	TGTGCCAGTAGTATAGACAATGAGGGGGCCTATGGCTACACCTTC
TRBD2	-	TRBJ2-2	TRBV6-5	CASSNSGGNTGELFF	TGTGCCAGCAGTAATAGCGGGGGGAACACCGGGGAGCTGTTTTTT
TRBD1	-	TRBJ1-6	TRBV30	CAWRQEGAFYNSPLHF	TGTGCCTGGAGACAGGAGGGGGCCTTCTATAATTCACCCCTCCACTTT
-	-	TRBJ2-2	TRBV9	CASSAWTGSTGELFF	TGTGCCAGCAGCGCTTGGACCGGGAGCACCGGGGAGCTGTTTTTT
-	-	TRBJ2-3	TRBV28	CASSFRGLGTDTQYF	TGTGCCAGCAGTTTCAGGGGATTGGGCACAGATACGCAGTATTTT
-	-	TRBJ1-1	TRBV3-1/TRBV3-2	CASSQDRRMNTEAFF	TGTGCCAGCAGCCAAGATAGGCGGATGAACACTGAAGCTTTCTTT
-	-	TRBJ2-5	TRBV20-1	CSAIKETQYF	TGCAGTGCTATCAAAGAGACCCAGTACTTC
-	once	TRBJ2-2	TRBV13	CASSGGLNTGELFF	TGTGCCAGCAGTGGAGGATTAAACACCGGGGAGCTGTTTTTT
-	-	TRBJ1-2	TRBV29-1	CSVGGGTF	-
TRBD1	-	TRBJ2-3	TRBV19	CASSPETGASTDTQYF	TGTGCCAGTAGCCCTGAGACAGGGGCAAGCACAGATACGCAGTATTTT
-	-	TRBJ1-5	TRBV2	CASSLSSQRSNQPQHF	TGTGCCAGCAGTCTATCGTCTCAGAGGAGCAATCAGCCCCAGCATTTT
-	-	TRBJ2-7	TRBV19	CASSRGFPYEQYF	TGTGCCAGTAGTCGAGGTTTTCCCTACGAGCAGTACTTC
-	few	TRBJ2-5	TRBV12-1	CASSLQGAKETQYF	TGTGCCAGCAGCTTACAGGGGGCGAAGGAGACCCAGTACTTC
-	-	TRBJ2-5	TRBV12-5	CASSPKETQYF	TGTGCTAGTAGCCCCAAGGAGACCCAGTACTTC
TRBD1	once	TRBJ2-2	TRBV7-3	CASSPWTGAGELFF	TGTGCCAGCAGCCCCTGGACAGGCGCCGGGGAGCTGTTTTTT
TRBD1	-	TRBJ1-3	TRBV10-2	CASRGLSTGAHSGNTIYF	TGCGCCAGCAGGGGCCTCTCCACAGGGGCCCACTCTGGAAACACCATATATTTT
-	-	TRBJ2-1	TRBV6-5	CASTPVGSYNEQFF	TGTGCCAGCACCCCGGTCGGCTCCTACAATGAGCAGTTCTTC
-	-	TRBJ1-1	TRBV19	CASSPVTDLNTEAFF	TGTGCCAGTAGTCCGGTGACAGACCTGAACACTGAAGCTTTCTTT
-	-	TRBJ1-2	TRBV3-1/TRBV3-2	CASSPPRGAGYGYTF	TGTGCCAGCAGCCCGCCCCGGGGGGCTGGCTATGGCTACACCTTC
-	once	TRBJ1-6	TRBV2	CASTGQSIALHF	TGTGCCAGCACCGGACAGAGTATAGCCCTCCACTTT
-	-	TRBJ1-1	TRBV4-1	CASSPPGAGGNTEAFF	TGCGCCAGCAGCCCACCGGGGGCGGGGGGGAACACTGAAGCTTTCTTT
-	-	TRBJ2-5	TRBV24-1	CATSDIGTKETQYF	TGTGCCACCAGTGACATCGGGACAAAAGAGACCCAGTACTTC
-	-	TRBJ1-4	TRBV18	CASSRITNEKLFF	TGTGCCAGCTCGCGAATAACTAATGAAAAACTGTTTTTT
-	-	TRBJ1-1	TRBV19	CASRPGHLNTEAFF	TGTGCCAGTAGACCGGGACACCTGAACACTGAAGCTTTCTTT
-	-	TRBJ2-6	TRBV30	CAWGRGSSGANVLTF	TGTGCCTGGGGACGGGGGAGCTCTGGGGCCAACGTCCTGACTTTC
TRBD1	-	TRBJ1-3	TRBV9	CASSVGQGAGNTIYF	TGTGCCAGCAGCGTAGGACAGGGCGCTGGAAACACCATATATTTT
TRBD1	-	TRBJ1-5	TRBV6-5	CASSYDRVGQPQHF	TGTGCCAGCAGTTACGACAGGGTAGGGCAGCCCCAGCATTTT
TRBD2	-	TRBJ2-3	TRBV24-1	CATSETSGAIDTQYF	TGTGCCACCAGTGAGACTAGCGGGGCTATAGATACGCAGTATTTT
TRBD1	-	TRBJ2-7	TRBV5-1	CASSLDRDSSYEQYF	TGCGCCAGCAGCCTCGACAGGGATAGCTCCTACGAGCAGTACTTC
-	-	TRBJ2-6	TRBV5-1	CASSPRGDSGANVLTF	TGCGCCAGCAGCCCCAGGGGAGACTCTGGGGCCAACGTCCTGACTTTC
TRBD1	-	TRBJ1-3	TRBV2	CASSQGQGNTIYF	TGTGCCAGCAGCCAGGGACAGGGAAACACCATATATTTT
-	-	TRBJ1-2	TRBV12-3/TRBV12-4	CASSYREGYTF	TGTGCCAGCAGCTACAGGGAAGGCTACACCTTC
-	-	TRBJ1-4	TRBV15	CATSRRGPPTNEKLFF	TGTGCCACCAGCAGGCGGGGCCCTCCCACTAATGAAAAACTGTTTTTT
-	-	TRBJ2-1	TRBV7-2	CASSDGQSEYNEQFF	TGTGCCAGCAGCGACGGACAGAGCGAGTACAATGAGCAGTTCTTC
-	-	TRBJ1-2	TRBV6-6	CASTNSGSYYGYTF	TGTGCCAGCACAAACTCGGGGAGTTACTATGGCTACACCTTC
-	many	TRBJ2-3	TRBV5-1	CASSPGSYRTDTQYF	TGCGCCAGCAGCCCTGGCAGTTACCGCACAGATACGCAGTATTTT
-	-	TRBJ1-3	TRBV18	CASSQQGGKKNTIYF	TGTGCCAGCTCCCAACAGGGAGGGAAGAAAAACACCATATATTTT
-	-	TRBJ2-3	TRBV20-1	CSAPRADTQYF	TGCAGTGCCCCACGGGCAGATACGCAGTATTTT
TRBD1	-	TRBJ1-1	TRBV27	CASAWTGGAPEAFF	TGTGCCAGCGCATGGACAGGGGGCGCCCCTGAAGCTTTCTTT
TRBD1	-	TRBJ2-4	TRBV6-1	CASSELKTGGAKNIQYF	TGTGCCAGCAGTGAACTTAAGACAGGGGGCGCCAAAAACATTCAGTACTTC